Each of the 30 T cell receptor beta chains below was sequenced from the same sample in a study of blood T cell repertoires in COVID-19. Assay: immunoSEQ multiplex PCR; the TCRdb copy retains only in-frame clones and omits some. The sample lists approximately 240,000 clones, 83% occurring once. Sequences were obtained from peripheral blood. These receptors were collected from a human donor in a cohort sampled during active COVID-19.

The chain carries TRBV14 and TRBJ1-3; the match to TRBD1 covers 7 bases. V trimming: 4 bases; J trimming: 0 bases; junction bases outside the gene matches: 9. The CDR3 loop spans 17 amino acids. Germline assignment: CDR1 SGHDN and CDR2 FVKESK. CDR3 DNA sequence: TGTGCCAGCAGCCGGGGGACAGCATCACTCTCTGGAAACACCATATATTTT. This translates into CASSRGTASLSGNTIYF.

The chain carries TRBV9 and TRBJ2-2; TRBD2 is a possible D gene (5 bases). This CDR3 has 15 amino acids. The germline V gene encodes CDR1 SGDLS and CDR2 YYNGEE. V lost 0 bases to trimming and J lost 0 bases, with 6 bases between them. Written as DNA, the CDR3 is TGTGCCAGCAGCGTAGCCGGGACGAACACCGGGGAGCTGTTTTTT. Its protein is CASSVAGTNTGELFF.

The chain recombines TRBV14 with TRBJ2-1, with 12 bases identical to TRBD2. This CDR3 contains 16 residues. V lost 1 base to trimming and J lost 9 bases; unmatched junction nucleotides: 7. CDR1 and CDR2 from the germline V gene are SGHDN and FVKESK. The CDR3 coding sequence is TGTGCCAGCAGCCAAGTGAGTGCTAGCGGGAGGGGTGAGCAGTTCTTC. Translation gives CASSQVSASGRGEQFF.

This chain connects TRBV6-5 to TRBJ1-4; D not resolved. Germline V CDR1 and CDR2: MNHEY, SVGAGI. V gave up 0 bases and J gave up 4 bases, with 3 bases separating them. The CDR3 has 13 amino acids. CDR3 bases: TGTGCCAGCAGTTACTCCGTTAATGAAAAACTGTTTTTT. Amino acids: CASSYSVNEKLFF.

The chain has TRBV21-1 and TRBJ1-5; TRBD1, the table's D call, lacks a check against the DNA. TRBV21-1 is a pseudogene locus. CDR3 length: 14 residues. The CDR3 loop is CASRDDSSNQPQHF. As DNA, the CDR3 is TGTGCCAGCAGAGATGACAGTAGCAATCAGCCCCAGCATTTT.

This clone was detected only a few times. The gene calls are TRBV19 and TRBJ1-5; TRBD1 matches at 7 bases. Looked up from germline, CDR1 is LNHDA and CDR2 is SQIVND (reference sequence). V was clipped by 7 bases and J by 0 bases; unmatched bases: 6. The CDR3 length is 15 residues. This CDR3 is CASTQQGTSNQPQHF. For the CDR3, the DNA is TGTGCCAGTACCCAACAGGGGACTAGCAATCAGCCCCAGCATTTT. Full variable domain (remainder filled in from reference TRBV19 and TRBJ1-5): DGGITQSPKYLFRKEGQNVTLSCEQNLNHDAMYWYRQDPGQGLRLIYYSQIVNDFQKGDIAEGYSVSREKKESFPLTVTSAQKNPTAFYLCASTQQGTSNQPQHFGDGTRLSIL.

The chain carries TRBV10-1 and TRBJ2-1; 12 bases fit TRBD2. Germline V lookup: CDR1 WNHNN, CDR2 SYGVQD (reference sequence). The CDR3 has 15 residues. Trimming took 2 bases from V and 10 from J; bases not matched to a gene: 6. In DNA, the CDR3 is TGCGCCAGCAGTGAGGGGGCTAGCGGGAGGGACGAGCAGTTCTTC. As protein: CASSEGASGRDEQFF.

This clone showed up just once. The chain joins TRBV5-8 to TRBJ1-2; 7 bases line up with TRBD1. The CDR3 is 14 amino acids. Germline trimming cut 3 bases from V and 6 bases from J; bases unmatched to any gene: 8. The germline CDR1 and CDR2 sequences are SGHTS and YDEGEE. The CDR3 DNA sequence: TGTGCCAGCAGCTCGACAGGGCTGGGTCATGGCTACACCTTC. Its protein is CASSSTGLGHGYTF.

V is TRBV5-8 and J is TRBJ2-7, with 11 nucleotides matching TRBD2. This CDR3 region has 15 residues. The germline V gene encodes CDR1 SGHTS and CDR2 YDEGEE. With V trimmed by 4 bases and J by 7 bases, 10 bases remained unmatched. CDR3 DNA: TGTGCCAGCAGCCCAAGACTAGCGGGAATGAGGGAGCAGTACTTC. Amino acids: CASSPRLAGMREQYF.

This chain uses TRBV2 with TRBJ1-5; 7 nucleotides align to TRBD1. There are 16 residues in the CDR3. Germline lookup yields CDR1 SNHLY and CDR2 FYNNEI. The V segment lost 2 bases and the J segment 3 bases; nucleotides outside the gene matches: 7. The CDR3 sequence is CASSETPGGFNQPQHF. CDR3 nucleotide sequence: TGTGCCAGCAGTGAAACCCCAGGGGGTTTCAATCAGCCCCAGCATTTT. The whole variable domain, filled in from reference TRBV2 and TRBJ1-5, reads EPEVTQTPSHQVTQMGQEVILRCVPISNHLYFYWYRQILGQKVEFLVSFYNNEISEKSEIFDDQFSVERPDGSNFTLKIRSTKLEDSAMYFCASSETPGGFNQPQHFGDGTRLSIL.

The genes are TRBV27 and TRBJ2-2; D possibly corresponds to TRBD2 (6 bases). V lost 8 bases and J 4 bases, leaving 14 bases between the germline ends. Looked up from germline, CDR1 is MNHEY and CDR2 is SMNVEV (reference sequence). CDR3 size: 14 residues. The CDR3 DNA sequence: TGTGCCAGCCAGGAGGGCCTGGGCACCGGGGAGCTGTTTTTT. Amino acids: CASQEGLGTGELFF.

This clone was detected only a few times. V usage is TRBV6-6 and J usage is TRBJ1-1; 12 nucleotides agree with TRBD1. The V gene end was trimmed by 5 bases and the J gene end by 6 bases; junction bases not matched to a gene: 7. Germline CDR1 reads MNHNY; CDR2 reads SVGAGI (reference sequence). CDR3 length: 15 amino acids. The CDR3 reads CASSPGQGALSEAFF. CDR3 nucleotides: TGTGCCAGCAGTCCGGGACAGGGGGCTCTCTCTGAAGCTTTCTTT.

This chain joins TRBV5-6 and TRBJ1-6, with D perhaps TRBD1 (5 bases). V dropped 0 bases and J dropped 0 bases, with 13 bases sitting between them. CDR1 and CDR2 (germline): SGHDT, YYEEEE. CDR3 length: 18 amino acids. The CDR3 spells CASSLDRGLSSYNSPLHF. The CDR3 DNA is TGTGCCAGCAGCTTGGATAGGGGCCTGAGCTCCTATAATTCACCCCTCCACTTT.

Concerning this clone: This same CDR3 is encoded by further DNA sequences in the sample. The chain couples TRBV19 to TRBJ1-1; possibly TRBD1 for D (6 bases). In germline, CDR1 is LNHDA, CDR2 SQIVND (reference sequence). Trimming pared 5 bases from V and 2 bases from J, leaving 9 bases between. This CDR3 has 13 amino acids. CDR3 nucleotide sequence: TGTGCCAGTAGTCTACAGGGAAACACTGAAGCTTTCTTT. Translated: CASSLQGNTEAFF.

The rearrangement joins TRBV7-9 to TRBJ1-1, with D possibly matching TRBD1 (5 bases). Germline V gene lookup returns CDR1 SEHNR and CDR2 FQNEAQ (reference sequence). The CDR3 totals 17 residues. The germline V and J ends were trimmed by 1 base and 1 base, with 16 bases remaining between them. The CDR3 DNA reads as TGTGCCAGCAGCTTAGGAAGGTTAAGGGGCCCGAACACTGAAGCTTTCTTT. Residues: CASSLGRLRGPNTEAFF.

The chain's CDR3 is CASSLRYRGLGTDTQYF. In nucleotides, the CDR3 is TGTGCCAGCAGTCTCCGGTACAGGGGGCTAGGGACAGATACGCAGTATTTT. The chain links TRBV6-6 to TRBJ2-3; TRBD1 aligns across 9 bases. CDR1 MNHNY and CDR2 SVGAGI come from the germline V gene (reference sequence). J was trimmed by 3 bases and V by 5 bases; bases with no gene match: 12. The CDR3 is made up of 17 amino acids.

This clone was counted between two and nine times. The chain uses TRBV19 and TRBJ2-7; tentatively, D is TRBD1 (5 bases). Germline V gene lookup returns CDR1 LNHDA and CDR2 SQIVND (reference sequence). CDR3 length: 13 residues. V lost 6 bases, J lost 4 bases, and 13 bases lay in between. DNA for the CDR3: TGTGCCAGTAGCGAGACAGTGACTTACGAGCAGTACTTC. It codes for CASSETVTYEQYF.

Here the CDR3 reads CASSGGVDSTNEKLFF. As DNA, the CDR3 is TGTGCCAGCAGCGGGGGGGTAGATTCAACTAATGAAAAACTGTTTTTT. The gene calls are TRBV9 and TRBJ1-4, with D possibly TRBD1 on 5 matching bases. CDR3 length: 16 amino acids. Per the germline V gene, CDR1 is SGDLS and CDR2 is YYNGEE. V was pared by 3 bases and J by 0 bases, with 12 bases between. The full variable domain, rest sourced from reference TRBV9 and TRBJ1-4, is DSGVTQTPKHLITATGQRVTLRCSPRSGDLSVYWYQQSLDQGLQFLIQYYNGEERAKGNILERFSAQQFPDLHSELNLSSLELGDSALYFCASSGGVDSTNEKLFFGSGTQLSVL.

This clone was picked up a small number of times. This chain joins TRBV7-9 and TRBJ1-6; TRBD1 matches 10 bases. The CDR3 extends over 15 amino acids. V lost 2 bases to trimming and J lost 7 bases; unmatched junction nucleotides: 2. CDR1 is SEHNR, CDR2 FQNEAQ, per germline (reference sequence). The CDR3 nucleotides read TGTGCCAGCAGCTTAACGGGACAGGGGAATTCACCCCTCCACTTT. Translation gives CASSLTGQGNSPLHF.

The chain recombines TRBV5-8 with TRBJ2-7; the match to TRBD1 covers 9 bases. Trimming at V came to 4 bases and at J to 6 bases, leaving 17 bases not matched to a gene. Germline CDR1 reads SGHTS; CDR2 reads YDEGEE. The CDR3 length is 17 residues. This CDR3 reads CASSPQPPGQGFLEQYF. As DNA, the CDR3 is TGTGCCAGCAGCCCTCAACCACCGGGACAGGGATTTCTCGAGCAGTACTTC.

This chain joins TRBV10-3 and TRBJ1-5, with unresolved D. From germline, CDR1 is ENHRY and CDR2 SYGVKD. V was trimmed by 10 bases and J by 5 bases, leaving 12 bases between them. This CDR3 spans 12 amino acids. The CDR3 loop reads CATRLPDQPQHF. As DNA, the CDR3 is TGTGCCACCCGACTCCCAGATCAGCCCCAGCATTTT.

This chain links TRBV4-2 with TRBJ1-5; no firm D call. The V and J ends lost 0 bases and 8 bases respectively, with 8 bases between them. The CDR3 extends over 13 amino acids. Per the germline V gene, CDR1 is LGHNA and CDR2 is YNFKEQ. The CDR3 DNA sequence: TGTGCCAGCAGCCAAGACGGAGAAAAGCCCCAGCATTTT. It specifies CASSQDGEKPQHF.

About this clone: A junction boundary mismatches the germline segment, possibly from a read error. The chain joins TRBV7-7 to TRBJ2-1, with D perhaps TRBD2 (6 bases). CDR1 and CDR2 (germline): SSHAT, FNYEAQ (reference sequence). The CDR3 runs 13 residues. CDR3 DNA sequence: TGTGCTAGCAGCTTGGGGGGAGGCAATGAGCAGTTCTTC. It specifies CASSLGGGNEQFF.

The J gene is TRBJ2-2, the V gene TRBV7-2; 8 bases agree with TRBD1. The germline V gene encodes CDR1 SGHTA and CDR2 FQGNSA. J was trimmed by 4 bases and V by 5 bases; bases with no gene match: 6. There are 15 residues in the CDR3. The chain's CDR3 is CASSSGDRRTGELFF. The CDR3 coding sequence is TGTGCCAGCAGCAGTGGGGACAGGCGCACCGGGGAGCTGTTTTTT.

This chain joins TRBV6-1 and TRBJ1-2; the D gene is possibly TRBD1 (5 bases). Germline values: CDR1 MNHNS, CDR2 SASEGT. The V and J ends lost 0 bases and 4 bases respectively, with 9 bases between them. This CDR3 has 14 residues. The CDR3: CASSEAGGTYGYTF. The CDR3 nucleotides read TGTGCCAGCAGTGAAGCGGGAGGGACCTATGGCTACACCTTC.

The rearrangement links TRBV4-1 to TRBJ2-5, with no clear D. The CDR3 spans 14 residues. The germline V and J ends were trimmed by 0 bases and 5 bases, with 10 bases remaining between them. Germline V gene lookup returns CDR1 MGHRA and CDR2 YSYEKL. The CDR3 sequence: CASSQDGGGETQYF. CDR3 coding DNA: TGCGCCAGCAGCCAAGACGGCGGTGGGGAGACCCAGTACTTC.

The gene calls are TRBV21-1 and TRBJ2-1; no check of the table's D call, TRBD1, against the DNA was made. TRBV21-1 is an annotated pseudogene. The CDR3 contains 15 residues. CDR3 amino acids: CASSKTPVLGDEQFF. The CDR3 bases are TGTGCCAGCAGCAAAACTCCAGTGCTGGGCGATGAGCAGTTCTTC.

Here the CDR3 reads CASSPMVSEVPEAFF. DNA of the CDR3: TGTGCCAGCAGCCCGATGGTCTCAGAGGTCCCTGAAGCTTTCTTT. This chain connects TRBV28 to TRBJ1-1; D call uncertain. The V gene lost 6 bases and the J gene lost 6 bases, with 20 bases spanning the gap. The CDR3 contains 15 residues. The germline gives CDR1 MDHEN, CDR2 SYDVKM.

The rearrangement uses TRBV7-9 and TRBJ2-3; D possibly corresponds to TRBD1 (6 bases). This CDR3 contains 16 residues. Trimming cost V 7 bases and J 2 bases, with 19 bases left between them. Germline-derived CDR1 and CDR2 are SEHNR and FQNEAQ (reference sequence). The CDR3, as DNA: TGTGCCAGCACCCCGACGGGCAGGGGAAACACAGATACGCAGTATTTT. Translated: CASTPTGRGNTDTQYF.

This clone was counted a single time. The rearrangement links TRBV7-3 to TRBJ2-7, with D perhaps matching TRBD2 (6 bases). CDR1 SGHTA and CDR2 FQGTGA come from the germline V gene. V shed 2 bases and J shed 4 bases, with 12 bases lying between them. The CDR3 is 14 residues long. CDR3 coding DNA: TGTGCCAGCAGCTTAGGGGGGATAGAGTACGAGCAGTACTTC. As protein: CASSLGGIEYEQYF.